The 6 T cell receptor beta chains below were found in one sample sequenced in a study of chemoradiotherapy in HPV16-positive cancers. Some clones are missing from TCRdb's copy, which holds only in-frame ones; the method was immunoSEQ multiplex PCR. The table includes roughly 25,000 clones, roughly 94% detected once. This sample was taken from a patient who underwent chemoradiotherapy. Receptors originate from a human donor with HPV-associated anogenital cancer.

The chain has TRBV10-3 and TRBJ2-5; weak D call: TRBD2 (5 bases). Trimming removed 6 bases at V and 4 bases at J, with 15 bases between. From germline, CDR1 is ENHRY and CDR2 SYGVKD. The CDR3 is made up of 14 amino acids. The CDR3 nucleotides read TGTGCCATCAGGGAAACTAGTGGGGTAGAGACCCAGTACTTC. Amino acids: CAIRETSGVETQYF.

The genes are TRBV10-3 and TRBJ1-4, with D possibly being TRBD1 (6 bases). The V end was cut by 2 bases, the J end by 5 bases, with 6 bases between. This CDR3 region has 13 residues. In germline, CDR1 is ENHRY, CDR2 SYGVKD. This CDR3 reads CAISERGNEKLFF. CDR3 DNA: TGTGCCATCAGTGAGAGGGGGAATGAAAAACTGTTTTTT.

This clone was recorded once. The chain links TRBV7-9 to TRBJ1-2; unclear D gene. This CDR3 region has 16 residues. Germline V lookup: CDR1 SEHNR, CDR2 FQNEAQ (reference sequence). Between the trimmed V and J ends, which lost 2 bases and 4 bases, there was a span of 17 bases. The CDR3: CASSLPRGVAGYGYTF. DNA for the CDR3: TGTGCCAGCAGCTTACCTCGGGGAGTGGCAGGCTATGGCTACACCTTC.

The CDR3 protein is CASRAGGNQPQHF. The CDR3 region has the DNA TGTGCCAGCAGAGCAGGGGGTAATCAGCCCCAGCATTTT. The chain has TRBV6-6 and TRBJ1-5; 7 bases map to TRBD1. V gave up 6 bases and J gave up 4 bases; unmatched junction bases: 3. Germline lookup yields CDR1 MNHNY and CDR2 SVGAGI (reference sequence). The CDR3 is 13 amino acids.

The chain recombines TRBV28 with TRBJ1-5; perhaps TRBD1 as D (5 bases). CDR1 is MDHEN, CDR2 SYDVKM, per germline. The CDR3 spans 19 residues. V was trimmed by 6 bases and J by 0 bases, leaving 24 bases between them. CDR3 DNA sequence: TGTGCCAGCAGCCTCCTTCAGGGACCTTCCTTCTATAGCAATCAGCCCCAGCATTTT. Protein sequence: CASSLLQGPSFYSNQPQHF.

The gene calls are TRBV28 and TRBJ1-5, with D hard to call. The CDR3 consists of 14 residues. V was trimmed by 3 bases and J by 3 bases, leaving 9 bases between them. Germline CDR1 reads MDHEN; CDR2 reads SYDVKM. The CDR3 coding sequence is TGTGCCAGCAGTTTTCCCCGGGACAATCAGCCCCAGCATTTT. Translating it yields CASSFPRDNQPQHF.